The sample holds many counts of the clone carrying this TCR beta chain. This sample stems from a study of T cells in Graves' hyperthyroidism and ophthalmopathy. The V segment lost 3 bases and the J segment 10 bases; nucleotides outside the gene matches: 8. The germline V gene has CDR1 KGHSH and CDR2 LQKENI. This CDR3 is 16 amino acids long. TCR beta CDR3 sequences were amplified from RNA transcripts. First-round RT-PCR with HTBI primers amplified the TCR CDR3 region. TCRdb itself ran the multiplex PCR reads through MiXCR, one entry per CDR3 protein. This sample yields under 250,000 distinct CDR3 sequences, of which about 15% are seen a single time; around 50% belongs to the top ten.

The chain employs TRBV18 and TRBJ2-1; TRBD2 matches 14 bases. The sample consisted of blood. This receptor was taken from a man aged 45-60 years with Graves' hyperthyroidism. The CDR3 sequence: CASSPLGLAGGWEQFF. For the CDR3, the DNA is TGTGCCAGCTCACCTCTTGGACTAGCGGGAGGTTGGGAGCAGTTCTTC.